This is a list of T cell receptor beta chains from one sample in a study of tumor T cells in aggressive B-cell lymphoma. Libraries were prepared by immunoSEQ multiplex PCR; TCRdb keeps only in-frame clonotypes and omits some of them. Of 5,500 to 7,000 clones listed, 70% to 80% were seen once; the top ten hold 7.4%. Sequencing used tumor tissue. All receptors derive from an adult with diffuse large B cell lymphoma. Each CDR3 is given with its conserved first and last residue. The order of the fields is V gene, J gene, clone size, CDR3 length, D gene, CDR3 DNA, CDR3 protein. A D gene is named only where the DNA matches it firmly. Some rows have no size entry. The others give once, few or many, or a class for an expanded clone.

>TRBV5-1|TRBJ1-6|NA|18|NA
TGCGCCAGCAGCTTGCTTTCACCGGGTTTGGGCTATAATTCACCCCTCCACTTT
CASSLLSPGLGYNSPLHF
>TRBV5-1|TRBJ2-7|NA|16|TRBD2
TGCGCCAGCACCCCGGGCCCGGCTAGCGGGAGATACGAGCAGTACTTC
CASTPGPASGRYEQYF
>TRBV25-1|TRBJ2-7|NA|12|TRBD2
TGTGCCAGCGCCGGGACTATCTACGAGCAGTACTTC
CASAGTIYEQYF
>TRBV5-1|TRBJ1-1|once|13|NA
TGCGCCAGCAGCTCCGACACGAACACTGAAGCTTTCTTT
CASSSDTNTEAFF
>TRBV28|TRBJ1-2|few|14|NA
TGTGCCAGCAGCCCAATGAGGGGGAAGGAGGGCTACACCTTC
CASSPMRGKEGYTF
>TRBV15|TRBJ1-3|NA|14|NA
TGTGCCACCAGCAGAGAATTCGTCGGAAACACCATATATTTT
CATSREFVGNTIYF
>TRBV4-3|TRBJ1-1|NA|14|NA
TGCGCCAGCAGCCCCGACAGGCCGAACACTGAAGCTTTCTTT
CASSPDRPNTEAFF
>TRBV6-5|TRBJ2-7|NA|11|NA
TGTGCCAGCACCTCAGGGTACGAGCAGTACTTC
CASTSGYEQYF
>TRBV4-1|TRBJ2-1|NA|15|NA
TGCGCCAGCAGCCAAGTCGTCTTATCCCACAATGAGCAGTTCTTC
CASSQVVLSHNEQFF
>TRBV7-9|TRBJ2-7|NA|18|TRBD2
TGTGCCAGCAGCTTAGGTCCCCCCTCCAGCGGGAGGGCCGGGGAGCAGTACTTC
CASSLGPPSSGRAGEQYF
>TRBV7-2|TRBJ2-1|few|15|NA
TGTGCCAGCAGCCAAGGAGGACTGAATTACAATGAGCAGTTCTTC
CASSQGGLNYNEQFF
>TRBV27|TRBJ2-3|few|16|TRBD2
TGTGCCAGCAGCCAAACTAGCGGGAGGGCCACAGATACGCAGTATTTT
CASSQTSGRATDTQYF
>TRBV10-2|TRBJ1-2|once|17|TRBD1
TGCGCCAGCAGTGAGAGTAGACAGGGTACTGTCTGGATCGGCTACACCTTC
CASSESRQGTVWIGYTF
>TRBV6-1|TRBJ1-2|NA|15|TRBD1
TGTGCCAGCAAGCTTCCTGGGACAGGGATTTATGGCTACACCTTC
CASKLPGTGIYGYTF